This is a list of T cell receptor beta chains from one sample in a study of T cell changes during pregnancy in multiple sclerosis. TCRdb keeps only in-frame clones here, not all; method: immunoSEQ multiplex PCR. In the table there are 40,000 or so clones, roughly 90% of which are singletons. The sequencing here drew on CD8+ T cells from peripheral blood mononuclear cells, taken before pregnancy. These receptors originate from a female donor with multiple sclerosis, enrolled in a pregnancy study. Each CDR3 is given with its conserved first and last residue. The order of the fields is J gene, V gene, CDR3 protein.

J gene: TRBJ2-7
V gene: TRBV5-4
CDR3 protein: CASSPIAGVGSYEQYF

J gene: TRBJ1-1
V gene: TRBV6-5
CDR3 protein: CASSYSRSEGGPEAFF

J gene: TRBJ2-1
V gene: TRBV5-6
CDR3 protein: CASSLELAANNEQFF

J gene: TRBJ2-7
V gene: TRBV5-6
CDR3 protein: CASRSGFAYEQYF

J gene: TRBJ2-2
V gene: TRBV28
CDR3 protein: CASSLQGTVGELFF

J gene: TRBJ1-3
V gene: TRBV7-3
CDR3 protein: CASLDRGSGNTIYF

J gene: TRBJ2-3
V gene: TRBV27
CDR3 protein: CASSLTSRDTQYF

J gene: TRBJ1-2
V gene: TRBV2
CDR3 protein: CARGRGERDYGYTF

J gene: TRBJ1-1
V gene: TRBV13
CDR3 protein: CASSSGGLGAFF

J gene: TRBJ2-1
V gene: TRBV19
CDR3 protein: CASSIGYRPFASYNEQFF

J gene: TRBJ2-3
V gene: TRBV27
CDR3 protein: CASSFLGGTDTQYF

J gene: TRBJ2-7
V gene: TRBV5-4
CDR3 protein: CASSLGTHSYEQYF

J gene: TRBJ1-6
V gene: TRBV7-2
CDR3 protein: CASSPRQGLYNSPLHF

J gene: TRBJ2-2
V gene: TRBV27
CDR3 protein: CASSPGLAPGELFF

J gene: TRBJ2-7
V gene: TRBV19
CDR3 protein: CASSGTSGPPYEQYF

J gene: TRBJ2-7
V gene: TRBV28
CDR3 protein: CASSLGRGGEQYF

J gene: TRBJ2-7
V gene: TRBV10-3
CDR3 protein: CAISRGDRGVREQYF

J gene: TRBJ1-1
V gene: TRBV2
CDR3 protein: CASSVRDRDGTEAFF

J gene: TRBJ2-7
V gene: TRBV27
CDR3 protein: CASSLTMGQGNEQYF

J gene: TRBJ2-7
V gene: TRBV5-5
CDR3 protein: CASSLRQGAYEQYF

J gene: TRBJ2-1
V gene: TRBV27
CDR3 protein: CASRRGQAFNEQFF

J gene: TRBJ1-5
V gene: TRBV7-2
CDR3 protein: CASSLAFQGNQPQHF

J gene: TRBJ2-7
V gene: TRBV28
CDR3 protein: CASSTTGLHSSYEQYF